In this sample, the clone carrying this T cell receptor beta chain turned up many times. What it binds is not known. The sample belongs to a study of T-cell reconstitution after alpha-beta-depleted transplantation in children. Germline CDR1 SGHVS, CDR2 FQNEAQ. This CDR3 region has 14 residues. Trimming left V 2 bases short and J 4 bases short, with 10 bases between. Unique molecular identifiers were built into the TCRbeta library. TCRdb re-called the PCR reads through MiXCR, storing one row per CDR3 protein. The sample gives 130,000 to 150,000 distinct CDR3 sequences, around 8.8% of which show up once; 15% to 20% is in the top ten. Notes on the study in general: By about two months after transplant, alpha-beta T cells reportedly arose from several hundred graft clones that had expanded. Several patients had high TCRbeta diversity at day 60; it came from surviving recipient T cells and thymic progenitors.

This receptor was identified in a female patient aged 2-9 years who had a stem cell transplant for congenital amegakaryocytic thrombocytopenia, so the T cells may come from the graft donor. The sequencing here drew on PBMCs, mostly from graft donor cells, taken 180 days after TCRalphabeta/CD19-depleted stem cell transplant. The gene calls are TRBV7-8 and TRBJ2-3, with D perhaps TRBD1 or TRBD2 (5 bases each). The CDR3 DNA is TGTGCCAGCAGCTTATTTCTGGGGGCAGATACGCAGTATTTT. Amino acids: CASSLFLGADTQYF.